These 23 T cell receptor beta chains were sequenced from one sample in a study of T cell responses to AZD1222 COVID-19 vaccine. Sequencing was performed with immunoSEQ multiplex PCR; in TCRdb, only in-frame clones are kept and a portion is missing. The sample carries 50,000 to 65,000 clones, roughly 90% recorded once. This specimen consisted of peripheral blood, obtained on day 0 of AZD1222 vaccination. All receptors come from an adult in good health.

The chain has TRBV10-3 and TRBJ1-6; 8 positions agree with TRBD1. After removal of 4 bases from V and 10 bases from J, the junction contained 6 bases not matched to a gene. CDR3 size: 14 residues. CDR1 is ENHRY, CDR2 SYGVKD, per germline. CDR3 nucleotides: TGTGCCATCAGTGTGCAGACAGGGGACTCACCCCTCCACTTT. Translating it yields CAISVQTGDSPLHF.

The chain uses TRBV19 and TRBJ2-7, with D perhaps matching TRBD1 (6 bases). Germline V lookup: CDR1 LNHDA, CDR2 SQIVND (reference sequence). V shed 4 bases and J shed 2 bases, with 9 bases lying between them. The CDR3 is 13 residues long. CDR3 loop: CASSKDSPYEQYF. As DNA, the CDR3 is TGTGCCAGTAGTAAGGACAGTCCCTACGAGCAGTACTTC.

The CDR3 DNA reads TGTGCCTGGAGTGGGCAGTACAATGAGCAGTTCTTC. This codes for CAWSGQYNEQFF. The rearrangement joins TRBV30 to TRBJ2-1; D call uncertain. The CDR3 consists of 12 residues. V gave up 1 base and J gave up 4 bases, with 5 bases separating them. Germline V gene data show CDR1 as GTSNPN and CDR2 as SVGIG (reference sequence).

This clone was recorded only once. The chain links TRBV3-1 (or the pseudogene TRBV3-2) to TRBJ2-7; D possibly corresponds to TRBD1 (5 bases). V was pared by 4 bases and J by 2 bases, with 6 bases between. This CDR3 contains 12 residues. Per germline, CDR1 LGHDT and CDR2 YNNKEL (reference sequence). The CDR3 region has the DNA TGTGCCAGCAGCCGGACAACCTACGAGCAGTACTTC. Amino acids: CASSRTTYEQYF.

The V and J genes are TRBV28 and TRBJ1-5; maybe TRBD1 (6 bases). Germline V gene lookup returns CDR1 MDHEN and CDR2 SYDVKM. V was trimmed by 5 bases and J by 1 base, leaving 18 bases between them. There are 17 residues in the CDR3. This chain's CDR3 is CASSPKTLQGSNQPQHF. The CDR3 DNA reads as TGTGCCAGCAGTCCCAAAACCTTACAGGGAAGCAATCAGCCCCAGCATTTT. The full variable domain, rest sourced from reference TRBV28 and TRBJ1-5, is DVKVTQSSRYLVKRTGEKVFLECVQDMDHENMFWYRQDPGLGLRLIYFSYDVKMKEKGDIPEGYSVSREKKERFSLILESASTNQTSMYLCASSPKTLQGSNQPQHFGDGTRLSIL.

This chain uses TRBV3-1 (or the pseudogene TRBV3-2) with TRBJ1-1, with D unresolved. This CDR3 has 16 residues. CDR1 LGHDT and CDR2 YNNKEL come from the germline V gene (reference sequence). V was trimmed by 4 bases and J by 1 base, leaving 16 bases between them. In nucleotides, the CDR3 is TGTGCCAGCAGCCCGATAGAGGGTTCGGGGAACACTGAAGCTTTCTTT. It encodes CASSPIEGSGNTEAFF.

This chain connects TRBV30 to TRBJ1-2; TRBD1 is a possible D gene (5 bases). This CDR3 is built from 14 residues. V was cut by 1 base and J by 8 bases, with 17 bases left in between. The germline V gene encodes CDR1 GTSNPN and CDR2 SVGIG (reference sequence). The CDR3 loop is CAWSAYPGRGGYTF. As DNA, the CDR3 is TGTGCCTGGAGTGCCTACCCGGGACGCGGGGGCTACACCTTC.

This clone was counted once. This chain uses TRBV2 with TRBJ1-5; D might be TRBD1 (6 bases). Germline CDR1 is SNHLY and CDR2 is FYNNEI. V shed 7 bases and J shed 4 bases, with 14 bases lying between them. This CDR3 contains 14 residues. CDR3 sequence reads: CASTRGVRNQPQHF. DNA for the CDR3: TGTGCCAGCACAAGGGGGGTTCGGAATCAGCCCCAGCATTTT.

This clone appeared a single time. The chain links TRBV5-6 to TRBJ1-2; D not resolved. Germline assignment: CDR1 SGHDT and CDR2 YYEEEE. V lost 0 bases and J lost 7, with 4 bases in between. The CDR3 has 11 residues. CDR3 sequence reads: CASSLDSGYTF. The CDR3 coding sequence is TGTGCCAGCAGCTTGGACAGTGGCTACACCTTC.

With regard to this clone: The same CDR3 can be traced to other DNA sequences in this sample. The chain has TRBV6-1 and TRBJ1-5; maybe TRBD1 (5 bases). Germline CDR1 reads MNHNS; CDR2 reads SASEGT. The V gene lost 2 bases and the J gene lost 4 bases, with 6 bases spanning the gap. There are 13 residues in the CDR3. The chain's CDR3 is CASSEWGNQPQHF. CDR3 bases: TGTGCCAGCAGTGAATGGGGGAATCAGCCCCAGCATTTT.

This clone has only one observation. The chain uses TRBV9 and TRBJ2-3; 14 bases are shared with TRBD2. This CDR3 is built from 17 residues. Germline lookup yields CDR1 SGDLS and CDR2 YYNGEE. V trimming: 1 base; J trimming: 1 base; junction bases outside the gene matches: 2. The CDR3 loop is CASSVMTSGGGTDTQYF. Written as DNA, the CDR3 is TGTGCCAGCAGCGTAATGACTAGCGGGGGGGGCACAGATACGCAGTATTTT.

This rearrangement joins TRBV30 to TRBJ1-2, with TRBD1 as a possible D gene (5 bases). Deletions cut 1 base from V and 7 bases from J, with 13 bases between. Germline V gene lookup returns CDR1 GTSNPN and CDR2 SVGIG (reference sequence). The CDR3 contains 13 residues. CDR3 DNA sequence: TGTGCCTGGAGTGCTCAGGGAAGGGGTGGCTACACCTTC. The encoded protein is CAWSAQGRGGYTF.

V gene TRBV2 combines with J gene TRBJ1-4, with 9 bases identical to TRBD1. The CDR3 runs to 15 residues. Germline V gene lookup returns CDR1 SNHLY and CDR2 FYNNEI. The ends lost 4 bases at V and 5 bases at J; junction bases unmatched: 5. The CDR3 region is CASSAYTGGNEKLFF. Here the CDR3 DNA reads TGTGCCAGCAGTGCCTATACAGGGGGCAATGAAAAACTGTTTTTT.

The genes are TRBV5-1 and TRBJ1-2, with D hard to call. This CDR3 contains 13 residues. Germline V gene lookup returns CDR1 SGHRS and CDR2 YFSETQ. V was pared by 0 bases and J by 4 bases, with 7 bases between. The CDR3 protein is CASSLGGGYGYTF. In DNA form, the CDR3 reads TGCGCCAGCAGCTTGGGGGGTGGCTATGGCTACACCTTC.

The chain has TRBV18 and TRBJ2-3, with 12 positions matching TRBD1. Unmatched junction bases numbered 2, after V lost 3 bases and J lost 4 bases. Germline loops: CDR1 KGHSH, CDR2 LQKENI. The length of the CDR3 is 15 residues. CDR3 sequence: CASSPGQGAPDTQYF. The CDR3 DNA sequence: TGTGCCAGCTCACCGGGACAGGGGGCCCCAGATACGCAGTATTTT.

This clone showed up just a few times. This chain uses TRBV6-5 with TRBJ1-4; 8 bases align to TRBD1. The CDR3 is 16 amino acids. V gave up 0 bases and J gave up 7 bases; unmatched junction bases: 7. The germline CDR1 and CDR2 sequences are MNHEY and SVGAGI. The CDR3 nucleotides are TGTGCCAGCAGTTACTCCTCAGGGGGCGCATTTGAAAAACTGTTTTTT. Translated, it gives CASSYSSGGAFEKLFF.

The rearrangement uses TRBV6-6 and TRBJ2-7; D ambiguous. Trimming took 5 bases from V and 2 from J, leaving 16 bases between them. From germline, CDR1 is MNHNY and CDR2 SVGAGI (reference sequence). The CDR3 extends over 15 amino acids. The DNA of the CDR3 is TGTGCCAGCAGTGTCCGGGCGTCCCCCCCCTACGAGCAGTACTTC. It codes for CASSVRASPPYEQYF.

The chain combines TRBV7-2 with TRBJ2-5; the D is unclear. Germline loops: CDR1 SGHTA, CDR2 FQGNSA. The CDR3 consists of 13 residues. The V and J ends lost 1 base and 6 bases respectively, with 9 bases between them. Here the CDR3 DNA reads TGTGCCAGCAGCTTAGTCGGCAGTAAGACCCAGTACTTC. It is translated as CASSLVGSKTQYF.

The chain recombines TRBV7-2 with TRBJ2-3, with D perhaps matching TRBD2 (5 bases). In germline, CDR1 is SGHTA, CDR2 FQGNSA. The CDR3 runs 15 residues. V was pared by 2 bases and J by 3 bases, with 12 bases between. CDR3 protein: CASSLRLAPTDTQYF. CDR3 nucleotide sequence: TGTGCCAGCAGCTTACGGCTAGCTCCAACAGATACGCAGTATTTT.

The chain's CDR3 is CASSVGAGGGNEQFF. The CDR3 bases are TGTGCCAGCAGCGTAGGGGCGGGGGGAGGCAATGAGCAGTTCTTC. This chain uses TRBV9 with TRBJ2-1, with 8 bases matching TRBD2. The germline V gene has CDR1 SGDLS and CDR2 YYNGEE. Trimming at V came to 0 bases and at J to 6 bases, leaving 5 bases not matched to a gene. The CDR3 loop spans 15 amino acids.

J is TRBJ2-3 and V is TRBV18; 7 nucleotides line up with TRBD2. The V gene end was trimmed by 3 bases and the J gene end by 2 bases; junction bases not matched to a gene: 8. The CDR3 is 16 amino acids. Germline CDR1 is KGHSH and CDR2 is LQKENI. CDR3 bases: TGTGCCAGCTCACCCGTAGCGGGTCGGGTCACAGATACGCAGTATTTT. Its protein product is CASSPVAGRVTDTQYF.

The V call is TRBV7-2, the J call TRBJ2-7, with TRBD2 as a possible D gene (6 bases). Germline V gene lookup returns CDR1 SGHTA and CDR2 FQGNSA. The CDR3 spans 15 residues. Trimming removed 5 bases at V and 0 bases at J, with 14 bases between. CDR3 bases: TGTGCCAGCAGCCTTTACGGGGGTCGCTCCTACGAGCAGTACTTC. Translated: CASSLYGGRSYEQYF. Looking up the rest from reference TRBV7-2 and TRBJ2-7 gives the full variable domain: GAGVSQSPSNKVTEKGKDVELRCDPISGHTALYWYRQSLGQGLEFLIYFQGNSAPDKSGLPSDRFSAERTGGSVSTLTIQRTQQEDSAVYLCASSLYGGRSYEQYFGPGTRLTVT.

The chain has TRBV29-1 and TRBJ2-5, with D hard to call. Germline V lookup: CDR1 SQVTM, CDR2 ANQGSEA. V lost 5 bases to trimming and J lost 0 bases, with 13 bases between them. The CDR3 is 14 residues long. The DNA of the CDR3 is TGCAGCGTTTCCCGCCAAGGGTACCAAGAGACCCAGTACTTC. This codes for CSVSRQGYQETQYF.